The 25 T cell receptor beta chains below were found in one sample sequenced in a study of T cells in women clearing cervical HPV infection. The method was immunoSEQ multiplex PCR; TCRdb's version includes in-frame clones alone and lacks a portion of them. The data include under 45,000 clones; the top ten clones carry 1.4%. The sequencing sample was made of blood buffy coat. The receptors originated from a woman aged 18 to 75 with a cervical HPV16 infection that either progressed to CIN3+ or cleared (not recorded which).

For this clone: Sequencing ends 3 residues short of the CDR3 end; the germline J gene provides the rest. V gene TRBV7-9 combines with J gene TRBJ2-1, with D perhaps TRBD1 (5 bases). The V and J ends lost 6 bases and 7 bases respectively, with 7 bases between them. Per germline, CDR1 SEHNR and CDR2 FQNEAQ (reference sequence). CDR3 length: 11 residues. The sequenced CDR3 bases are TGTGCCAGCAGGGCAGGGAATGAG. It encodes CASRAGNE. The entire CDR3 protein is CASRAGNEQFF.

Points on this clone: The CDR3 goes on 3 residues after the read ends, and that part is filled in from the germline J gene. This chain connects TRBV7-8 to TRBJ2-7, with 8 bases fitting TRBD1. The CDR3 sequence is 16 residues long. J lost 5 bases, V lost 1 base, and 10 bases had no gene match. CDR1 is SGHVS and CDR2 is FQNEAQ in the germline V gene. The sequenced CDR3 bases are TGTGCCAGCAGCTTAGGGTCAGGACAGGGAGTGAACGAG. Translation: CASSLGSGQGVNE. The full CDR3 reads CASSLGSGQGVNEQYF.

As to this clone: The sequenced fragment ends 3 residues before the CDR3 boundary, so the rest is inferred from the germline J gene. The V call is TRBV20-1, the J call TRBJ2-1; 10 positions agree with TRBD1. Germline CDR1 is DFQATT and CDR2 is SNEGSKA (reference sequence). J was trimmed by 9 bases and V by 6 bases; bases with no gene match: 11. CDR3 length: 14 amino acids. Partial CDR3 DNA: TGCAGTGCCATTCGGGACAGGGGAGTCGGTGAG. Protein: CSAIRDRGVGE. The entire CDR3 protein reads CSAIRDRGVGEQFF.

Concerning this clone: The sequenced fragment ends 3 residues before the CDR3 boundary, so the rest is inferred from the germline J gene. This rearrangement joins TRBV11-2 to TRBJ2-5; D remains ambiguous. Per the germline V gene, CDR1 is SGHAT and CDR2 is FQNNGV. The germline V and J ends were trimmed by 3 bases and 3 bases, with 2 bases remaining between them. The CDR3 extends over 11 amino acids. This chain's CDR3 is CASSFEETQYF. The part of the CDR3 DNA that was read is TGTGCCAGCAGCTTCGAAGAGACC.

CDR3 amino acids: CASIMGGKNTEAFF. The CDR3 bases that were read are TGTGCCAGCATCATGGGCGGGAAGAACACTGAA. The rearrangement joins TRBV7-9 to TRBJ1-1, with D unresolved. The CDR3 goes on 3 residues after the read ends, and that part is filled in from the germline J gene. V lost 7 bases, J lost 1 base, and 13 bases lay in between. From germline, CDR1 is SEHNR and CDR2 FQNEAQ (reference sequence). The CDR3 has 14 residues.

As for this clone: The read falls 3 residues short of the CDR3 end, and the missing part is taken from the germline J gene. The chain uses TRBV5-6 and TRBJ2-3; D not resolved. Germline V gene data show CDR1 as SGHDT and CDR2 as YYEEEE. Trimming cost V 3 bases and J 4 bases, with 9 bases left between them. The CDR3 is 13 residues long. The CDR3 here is CASSYLNADTQYF. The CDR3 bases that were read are TGTGCCAGCAGCTATCTAAATGCAGATACG.

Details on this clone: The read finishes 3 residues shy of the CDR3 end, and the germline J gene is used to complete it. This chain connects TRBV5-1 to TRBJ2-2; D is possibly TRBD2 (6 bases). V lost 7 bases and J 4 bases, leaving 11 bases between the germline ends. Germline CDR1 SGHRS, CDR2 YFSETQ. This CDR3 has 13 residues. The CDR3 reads CASRGLLTGELFF. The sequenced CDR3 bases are TGCGCCAGCCGGGGACTCCTCACCGGGGAG.

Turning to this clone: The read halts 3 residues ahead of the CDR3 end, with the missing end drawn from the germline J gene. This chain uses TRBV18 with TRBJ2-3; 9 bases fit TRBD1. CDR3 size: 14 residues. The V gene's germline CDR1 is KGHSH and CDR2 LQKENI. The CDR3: CASSPGTGNQPQYF. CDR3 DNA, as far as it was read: TGTGCCAGCTCACCAGGGACAGGGAATCAGCCG.

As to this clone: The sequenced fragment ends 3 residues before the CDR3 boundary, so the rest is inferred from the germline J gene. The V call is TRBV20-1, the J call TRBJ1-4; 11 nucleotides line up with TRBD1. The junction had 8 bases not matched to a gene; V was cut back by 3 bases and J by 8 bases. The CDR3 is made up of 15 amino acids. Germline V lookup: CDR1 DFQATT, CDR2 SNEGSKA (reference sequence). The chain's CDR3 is CSARDAGTGGEKLFF. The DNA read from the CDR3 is TGCAGTGCTAGGGACGCCGGGACAGGGGGAGAAAAA.

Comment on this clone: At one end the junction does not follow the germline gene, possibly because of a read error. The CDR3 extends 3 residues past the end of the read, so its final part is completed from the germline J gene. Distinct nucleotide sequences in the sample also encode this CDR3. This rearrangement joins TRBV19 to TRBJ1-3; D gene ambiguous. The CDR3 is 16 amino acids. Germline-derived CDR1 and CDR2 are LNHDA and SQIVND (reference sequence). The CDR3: CASSIEGPGFGNTIYF. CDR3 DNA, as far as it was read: TGTGCCAGTAGTATTGAAGGTCCCGGGTTTGGAAACACT. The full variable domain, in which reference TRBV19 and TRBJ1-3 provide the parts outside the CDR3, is DGGITQSPKYLFRKEGQNVTLSCEQNLNHDAMYWYRQDPGQGLRLIYYSQIVNDFQKGDIAEGYSVSREKKESFPLTVTSAQKNPTAFYLCASSIEGPGFGNTIYFGEGSWLTVV.

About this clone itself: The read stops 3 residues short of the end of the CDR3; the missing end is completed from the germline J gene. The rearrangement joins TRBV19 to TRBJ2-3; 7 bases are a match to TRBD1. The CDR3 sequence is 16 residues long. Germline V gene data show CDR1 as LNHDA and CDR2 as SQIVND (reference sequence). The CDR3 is CASSIDVGQGVGTQYF. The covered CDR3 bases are TGTGCCAGTAGTATAGATGTCGGGCAGGGGGTTGGGACG.

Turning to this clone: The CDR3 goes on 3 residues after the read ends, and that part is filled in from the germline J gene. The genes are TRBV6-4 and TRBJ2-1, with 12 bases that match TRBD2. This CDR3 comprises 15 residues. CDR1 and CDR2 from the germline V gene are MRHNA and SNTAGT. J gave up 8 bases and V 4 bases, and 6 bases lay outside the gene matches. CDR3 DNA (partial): TGTGCCAGCAGTGGGTCTAGCGGGAGGGCCGATGAG. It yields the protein CASSGSSGRADE. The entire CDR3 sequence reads CASSGSSGRADEQFF.

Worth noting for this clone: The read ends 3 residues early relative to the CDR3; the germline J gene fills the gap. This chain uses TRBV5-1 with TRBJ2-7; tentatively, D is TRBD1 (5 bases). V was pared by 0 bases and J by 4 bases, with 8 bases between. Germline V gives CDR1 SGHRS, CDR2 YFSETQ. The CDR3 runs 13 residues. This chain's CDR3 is CASSLVQGYEQYF. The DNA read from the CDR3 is TGCGCCAGCAGCTTGGTTCAGGGATACGAG.

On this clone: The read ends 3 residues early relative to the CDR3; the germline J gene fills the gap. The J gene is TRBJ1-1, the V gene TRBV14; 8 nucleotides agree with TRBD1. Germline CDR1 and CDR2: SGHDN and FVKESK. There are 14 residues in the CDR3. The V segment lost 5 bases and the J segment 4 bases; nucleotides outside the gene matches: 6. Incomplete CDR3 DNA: TGTGCCAGCAGCGAACAGGGGGGGATCACTGAA. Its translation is CASSEQGGITE. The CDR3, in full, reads CASSEQGGITEAFF.

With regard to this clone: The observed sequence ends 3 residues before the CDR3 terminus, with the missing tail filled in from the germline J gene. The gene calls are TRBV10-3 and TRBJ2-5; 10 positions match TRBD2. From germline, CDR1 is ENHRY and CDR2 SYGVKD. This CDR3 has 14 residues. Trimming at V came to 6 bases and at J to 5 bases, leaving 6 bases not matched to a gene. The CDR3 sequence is CAISEQRGGETQYF. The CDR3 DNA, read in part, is TGTGCCATCAGCGAACAGCGGGGGGGGGAGACC.

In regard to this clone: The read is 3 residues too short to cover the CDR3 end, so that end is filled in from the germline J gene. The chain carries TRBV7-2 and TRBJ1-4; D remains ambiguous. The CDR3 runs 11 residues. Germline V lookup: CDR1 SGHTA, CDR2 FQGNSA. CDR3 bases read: TGTGCCAGCAGCCGGGGAGTGGAA. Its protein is CASSRGVE. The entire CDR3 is CASSRGVELFF. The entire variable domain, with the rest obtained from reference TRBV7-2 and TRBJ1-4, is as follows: GAGVSQSPSNKVTEKGKDVELRCDPISGHTALYWYRQSLGQGLEFLIYFQGNSAPDKSGLPSDRFSAERTGGSVSTLTIQRTQQEDSAVYLCASSRGVELFFGSGTQLSVL.

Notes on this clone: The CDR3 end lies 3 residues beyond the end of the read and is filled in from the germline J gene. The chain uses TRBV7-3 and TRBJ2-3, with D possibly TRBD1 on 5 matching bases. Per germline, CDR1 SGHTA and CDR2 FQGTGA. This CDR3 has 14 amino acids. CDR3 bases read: TGTGCCAGCAGCCCAAGCCAGGGAAGAGAGACG. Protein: CASSPSQGRET. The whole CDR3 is CASSPSQGRETQYF.

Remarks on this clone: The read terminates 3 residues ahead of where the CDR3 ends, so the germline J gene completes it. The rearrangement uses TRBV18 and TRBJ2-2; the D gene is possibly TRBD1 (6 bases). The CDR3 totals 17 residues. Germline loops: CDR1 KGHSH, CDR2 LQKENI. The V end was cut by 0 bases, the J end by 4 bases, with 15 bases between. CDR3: CASSPPFQGWRTGELFF. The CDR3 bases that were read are TGTGCCAGCTCACCACCCTTTCAGGGGTGGCGCACCGGGGAG.

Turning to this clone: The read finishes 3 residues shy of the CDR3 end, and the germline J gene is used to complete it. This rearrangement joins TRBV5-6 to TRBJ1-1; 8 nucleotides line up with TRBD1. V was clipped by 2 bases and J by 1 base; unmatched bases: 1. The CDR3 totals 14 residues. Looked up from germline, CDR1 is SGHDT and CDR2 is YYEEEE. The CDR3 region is CASSFGTGNTEAFF. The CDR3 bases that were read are TGTGCCAGCAGCTTTGGGACAGGGAACACTGAA. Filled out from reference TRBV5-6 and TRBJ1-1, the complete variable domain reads DAGVTQSPTHLIKTRGQQVTLRCSPKSGHDTVSWYQQALGQGPQFIFQYYEEEERQRGNFPDRFSGHQFPNYSSELNVNALLLGDSALYLCASSFGTGNTEAFFGQGTRLTVV.

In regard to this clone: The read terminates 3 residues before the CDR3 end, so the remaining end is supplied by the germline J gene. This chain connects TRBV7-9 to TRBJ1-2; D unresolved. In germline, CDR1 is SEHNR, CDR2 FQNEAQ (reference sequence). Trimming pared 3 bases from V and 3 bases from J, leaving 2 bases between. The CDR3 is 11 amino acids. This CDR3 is CASSFDYGYTF. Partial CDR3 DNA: TGTGCCAGCAGCTTCGACTATGGC.

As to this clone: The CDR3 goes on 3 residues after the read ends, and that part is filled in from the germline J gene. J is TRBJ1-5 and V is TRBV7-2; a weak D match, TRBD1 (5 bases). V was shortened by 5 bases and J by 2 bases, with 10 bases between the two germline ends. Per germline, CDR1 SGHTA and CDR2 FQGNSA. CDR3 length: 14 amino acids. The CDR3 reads CASSTREGNQPQHF. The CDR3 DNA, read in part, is TGTGCCAGCAGCACCAGGGAGGGCAATCAGCCC.

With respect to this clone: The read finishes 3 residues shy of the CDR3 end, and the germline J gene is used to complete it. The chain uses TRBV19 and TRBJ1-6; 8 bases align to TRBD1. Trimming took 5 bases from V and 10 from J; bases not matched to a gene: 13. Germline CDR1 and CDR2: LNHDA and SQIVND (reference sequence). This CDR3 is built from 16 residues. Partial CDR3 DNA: TGTGCCAGTAGTTCCTATACCGGGACAGGACCCTCACCC. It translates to CASSSYTGTGPSP. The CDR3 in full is CASSSYTGTGPSPLHF.

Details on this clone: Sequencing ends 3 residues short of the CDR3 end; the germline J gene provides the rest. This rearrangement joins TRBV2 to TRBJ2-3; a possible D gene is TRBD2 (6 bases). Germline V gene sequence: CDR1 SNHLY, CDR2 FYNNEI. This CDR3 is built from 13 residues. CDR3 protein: CASKGLLQETQYF. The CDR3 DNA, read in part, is TGTGCCAGCAAGGGACTCCTACAAGAGACG. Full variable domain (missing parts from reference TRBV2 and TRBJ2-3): EPEVTQTPSHQVTQMGQEVILRCVPISNHLYFYWYRQILGQKVEFLVSFYNNEISEKSEIFDDQFSVERPDGSNFTLKIRSTKLEDSAMYFCASKGLLQETQYFGPGTRLTVL.

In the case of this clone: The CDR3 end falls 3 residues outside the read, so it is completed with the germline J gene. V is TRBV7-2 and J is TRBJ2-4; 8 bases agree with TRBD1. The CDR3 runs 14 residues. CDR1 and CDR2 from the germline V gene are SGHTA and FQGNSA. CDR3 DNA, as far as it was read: TGTGCCAGCAGCTCAGGACAGGGCCAATGGGGT. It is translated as CASSSGQGQWG. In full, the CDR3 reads CASSSGQGQWGQYF.

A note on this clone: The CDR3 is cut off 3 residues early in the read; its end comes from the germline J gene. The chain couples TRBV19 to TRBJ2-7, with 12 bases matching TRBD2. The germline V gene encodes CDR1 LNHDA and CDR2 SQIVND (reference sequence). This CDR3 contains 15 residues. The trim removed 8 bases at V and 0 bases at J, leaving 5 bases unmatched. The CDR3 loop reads CASSTSGGSSYEQYF. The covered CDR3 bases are TGTGCCAGTTCGACTAGCGGGGGAAGCTCCTACGAG.